This TCR beta chain was retrieved from a study of blood T cell repertoires in COVID-19. Study overall: Whether acute or convalescent, the COVID-19 samples came from the United States, Italy and Spain. Sources were T cells, B-cell-depleted T cells, or PBMCs; the material itself was cDNA or gDNA.

Germline V gives CDR1 SGHRS, CDR2 YFSETQ. Trimming stripped 0 bases from V and 0 bases from J, with 12 bases between. This CDR3 comprises 16 residues. As processed by the authors: Reference gene primer amplification in the assay estimated nucleated cell counts. The data were produced by immunoSEQ multiplex PCR, yet TCRdb's version contains in-frame clones alone and is incomplete. The V and J calls and the clone size are those of that table, but D and trimming were determined from the DNA. The repertoire has about 150,000 clones, about 86% of them found once; the top ten carry 29%. The receptor was isolated from a woman aged 55-70 years with acute or convalescent COVID-19. Sample: peripheral blood. The rearrangement links TRBV5-1 to TRBJ1-2, with D unresolved. The CDR3 here is CASSLAAEGANYGYTF. CDR3 DNA: TGCGCCAGCAGCTTGGCGGCGGAGGGAGCTAACTATGGCTACACCTTC.